These T cell receptor beta chains were read from a single sample in a study of early stage breast cancer tumors. TCRdb keeps only in-frame clones here, not all; method: immunoSEQ multiplex PCR. In the table there are several thousand clones, about 61% of which are singletons. Material: breast tumor tissue. The source is a person aged 50-59 years with breast cancer. Both conserved end residues are part of each CDR3. D genes are given only for firm matches. Only some rows state a clone size, as once, few, many or a class for expanded clones.

V	D	size	J	CDR3	DNA
TRBV18	-	medium-sized	TRBJ1-5	CASSPDNLQPQHF	TGTGCCAGCTCACCAGACAACCTCCAGCCCCAGCATTTT
TRBV27	TRBD2	-	TRBJ2-2	CASRGRAYNTGELFF	TGTGCCAGCAGGGGGAGGGCGTATAACACCGGGGAGCTGTTTTTT
TRBV5-1	-	-	TRBJ1-5	CASSLGGDQPQHF	TGCGCCAGCAGCTTGGGGGGGGATCAGCCCCAGCATTTT
TRBV28	TRBD2	few	TRBJ2-1	CASSLGTSGEQFF	TGTGCCAGCAGTTTAGGTACTAGCGGTGAGCAGTTCTTC
TRBV10-3	TRBD2	-	TRBJ2-3	CAISEAGGLTDTQYF	TGTGCCATCAGTGAGGCGGGAGGGCTAACAGATACGCAGTATTTT
TRBV11-3	-	few	TRBJ1-4	CASSTDRWEEKLFF	TGTGCCAGCAGCACTGACAGGTGGGAGGAAAAACTGTTTTTT
TRBV10-3	-	few	TRBJ1-2	CAITGRGVDYGYTF	TGTGCCATCACGGGGAGGGGGGTAGACTATGGCTACACCTTC
TRBV11-2	-	few	TRBJ2-3	CASSLDPESSTDTQYF	TGTGCCAGCAGCTTAGATCCAGAGAGTAGCACAGATACGCAGTATTTT
TRBV5-8	-	few	TRBJ2-1	CASSGTIRNEQFF	TGTGCCAGCAGCGGGACCATTAGGAATGAGCAGTTCTTC
TRBV6-4	-	-	TRBJ2-3	CASSADGDTQYF	TGTGCCAGCAGCGCAGATGGGGATACGCAGTATTTT
TRBV19	-	few	TRBJ1-1	CASSIMGSPEAFF	TGTGCCAGTAGTATAATGGGGAGTCCTGAAGCTTTCTTT
TRBV5-8	-	-	TRBJ2-1	CASSSGYGVNEQFF	TGTGCCAGCAGTTCGGGCTACGGGGTCAATGAGCAGTTCTTC
TRBV5-4	-	-	TRBJ1-2	CASSSPTGRSGYTF	TGTGCCAGCAGCTCGCCGACAGGCAGAAGTGGCTACACCTTC
TRBV5-1	-	-	TRBJ2-3	CASSLVGTDTQYF	TGCGCCAGCAGCTTGGTGGGCACAGATACGCAGTATTTT
TRBV9	-	-	TRBJ1-5	CASSVVPDNQPQHF	TGTGCCAGCAGCGTAGTCCCGGACAATCAGCCCCAGCATTTT
TRBV19	TRBD2	-	TRBJ2-1	CASSIFPSGSGEQFF	TGTGCCAGTAGTATTTTCCCTAGCGGATCCGGTGAGCAGTTCTTC
TRBV5-4	TRBD2	-	TRBJ2-3	CASSSGLAGGSDTRYF	TGTGCCAGCAGCTCGGGCCTAGCGGGGGGTTCAGATACGAGGTATTTT
TRBV7-2	-	-	TRBJ2-2	CASSQQRGAGTGELFF	TGTGCCAGCAGCCAACAACGGGGGGCCGGCACCGGGGAGCTGTTTTTT
TRBV2	-	-	TRBJ2-3	CASSEVASTDTQYF	TGTGCCAGCAGTGAAGTAGCTTCCACAGATACGCAGTATTTT